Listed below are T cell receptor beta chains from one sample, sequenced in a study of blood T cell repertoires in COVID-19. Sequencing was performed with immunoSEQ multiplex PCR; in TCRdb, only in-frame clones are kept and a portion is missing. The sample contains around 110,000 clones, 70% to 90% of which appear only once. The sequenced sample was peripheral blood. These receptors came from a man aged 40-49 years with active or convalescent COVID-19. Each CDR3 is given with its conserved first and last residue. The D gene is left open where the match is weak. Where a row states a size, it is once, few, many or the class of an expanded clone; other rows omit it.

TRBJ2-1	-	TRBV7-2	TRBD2	TGTGCCAGCAGCTTGGGACTAGCGGCAGGCAATGAGCAGTTCTTC	CASSLGLAAGNEQFF
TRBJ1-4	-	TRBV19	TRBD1	TGTGCCAGTAGTACGCAGGGGGCTAATGAAAAACTGTTTTTT	CASSTQGANEKLFF
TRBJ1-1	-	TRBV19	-	TGTGCCAGTAGTGGGTTGACAGCGAACACTGAAGCTTTCTTT	CASSGLTANTEAFF
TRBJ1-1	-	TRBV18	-	TGTGCCAGCTCACCTAGTCTCACTGAAGCTTTCTTT	CASSPSLTEAFF
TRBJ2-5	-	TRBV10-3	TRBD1	TGTGCCATCAGTGAGCCAGGACAGGCAAGAGAGACCCAGTACTTC	CAISEPGQARETQYF
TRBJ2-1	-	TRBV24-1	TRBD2	TGTGCCACCAGTGGGGGGGGTGCGTTAAACAATGAGCTGTTCTTC	CATSGGGALNNELFF
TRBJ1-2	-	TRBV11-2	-	TGTGCCAGCAGCTTAGCAGATGTTGACTATGGCTACACCTTC	CASSLADVDYGYTF
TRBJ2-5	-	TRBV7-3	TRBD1	TGTGCCAGCAGCCCCGGACAGGCAGCCCAAGAGACCCAGTACTTC	CASSPGQAAQETQYF
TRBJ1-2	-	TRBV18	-	TGTGCCAGCTCACCAGGGAAGGGAGTTACCTTAGGAGTTCGTGGCTACACCTTC	CASSPGKGVTLGVRGYTF
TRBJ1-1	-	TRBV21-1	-	TGTGCCAGCAGTCCAAGGGGCACTGAAGCTTTCTTT	CASSPRGTEAFF
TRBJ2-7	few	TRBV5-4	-	TGTGCCAGCAGCCGAGATGTCCAGGTAGGTTTCAACGAGCAGTACTTC	CASSRDVQVGFNEQYF
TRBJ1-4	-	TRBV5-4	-	TGTGCCAGCAGCAGGGGCCGAATGCCTAATGAAAAACTGTTTTTT	CASSRGRMPNEKLFF
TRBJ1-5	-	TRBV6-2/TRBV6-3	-	TGTGCCAGCAGTTACGCGGGTTTAGATCAGCCCCAGCATTTT	CASSYAGLDQPQHF
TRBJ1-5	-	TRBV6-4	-	TGTGCCAGCAGTGACTCAAGGGGTGGCAATCAGCCCCAGCATTTT	CASSDSRGGNQPQHF
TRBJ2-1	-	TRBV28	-	TGTGCCAGCATGGGCGCCCCGAGCTCCTACAATGAGCAGTTCTTC	CASMGAPSSYNEQFF
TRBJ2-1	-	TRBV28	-	TGTGCCAGCACATCGGAGAGCTCCTACAATGAGCAGTTCTTC	CASTSESSYNEQFF
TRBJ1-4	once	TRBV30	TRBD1	TGTGCCTGGGACGGACAGGGACGGGAAAAACTGTTTTTT	CAWDGQGREKLFF
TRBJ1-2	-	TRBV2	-	TGTGCCAGCAGTCTTGTGGGGCATGGCTACACCTTC	CASSLVGHGYTF
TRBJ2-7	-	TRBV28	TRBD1	TGTGCCAGCAGAACCCCTCAGGGGGCATCCTACGAGCAGTACTTC	CASRTPQGASYEQYF
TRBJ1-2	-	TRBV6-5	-	TGTGCCAGCAGTTCTCAGGGTCCGTGGGCTGGCTACACCTTC	CASSSQGPWAGYTF
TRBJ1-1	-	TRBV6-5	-	TGTGCTAAGGGGAAACAGGGCGGAATGAACACTGAAGCTTTCTTT	CAKGKQGGMNTEAFF
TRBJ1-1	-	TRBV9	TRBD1	TGTGCCAGCAGCGTAGGTCTTGGGGGACAGGGGTCGGAGACTGAAGCTTTCTTT	CASSVGLGGQGSETEAFF
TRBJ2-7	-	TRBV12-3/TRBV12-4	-	TGTGCCAGCAGTTTTACGGAGGGCGGAGAGCAGTACTTC	CASSFTEGGEQYF
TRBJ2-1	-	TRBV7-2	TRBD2	TGTGCCAGCAGCAGGACTAGCGGGAGGTATAGTGAGCAGTTCTTC	CASSRTSGRYSEQFF
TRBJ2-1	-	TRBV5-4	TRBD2	TGTGCCAGCTCGTTAGCGGGAGGCGAGGGCAATGAGCAGTTCTTC	CASSLAGGEGNEQFF
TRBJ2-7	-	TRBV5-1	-	TGCGCCAGCAGCTGGGGGGACGAGCAGTACTTC	CASSWGDEQYF
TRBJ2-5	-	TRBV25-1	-	TGTGCCAGCAGTGGAAGCTCTAGGCAGACCCAGTACTTC	CASSGSSRQTQYF
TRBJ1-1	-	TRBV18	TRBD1	TGTGCCAGCTCACTTAGACAGGGATCAAACACTGAAGCTTTCTTT	CASSLRQGSNTEAFF
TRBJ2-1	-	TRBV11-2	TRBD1	TGTGCCAGCAGCTTAGTCCCGGGACAGGGCTACAATGAGCAGTTCTTC	CASSLVPGQGYNEQFF
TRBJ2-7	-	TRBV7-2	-	TGTGCCAGCAGCTTACCCCCAGCGAGCGAGCAGTACTTC	CASSLPPASEQYF
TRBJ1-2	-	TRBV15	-	TGTGCCACCAGCAGAGCGGACTATGGCTACACCTTC	CATSRADYGYTF
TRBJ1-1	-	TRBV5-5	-	TGTGCCAGCAGCCTTCGGCCTAGAACTGAAGCTTTCTTT	CASSLRPRTEAFF
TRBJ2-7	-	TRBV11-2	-	TGTGCCAGCAGAGAAAGTTATCGGCGGTCCTACGAGCAGTACTTC	CASRESYRRSYEQYF
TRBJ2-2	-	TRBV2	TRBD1	TGTGCCGGGGGGACAGGATCGACGAACACCGGGGAGCTGTTTTTT	CAGGTGSTNTGELFF
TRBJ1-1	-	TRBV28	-	TGTGCCAGCACCGAAGGAGTAGGAGTAGGCGACACTGAAGCTTTCTTT	CASTEGVGVGDTEAFF
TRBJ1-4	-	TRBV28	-	TGTGCCAGCAGTCACCGGAGTCAGGGGAATGAAAAACTGTTTTTT	CASSHRSQGNEKLFF
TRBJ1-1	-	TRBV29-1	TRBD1	TGCAGCGCCGACCCCCAGGGGGATCGTGAAGCTTTCTTT	CSADPQGDREAFF
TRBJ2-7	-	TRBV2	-	TGTGCCAGCAGTGGTAGCGGTTCCTACGAGCAGTACTTC	CASSGSGSYEQYF
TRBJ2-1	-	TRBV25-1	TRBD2	TGTGCCAGCAGTACCGGGGGAGGGTACAATGAGCAGTTCTTC	CASSTGGGYNEQFF
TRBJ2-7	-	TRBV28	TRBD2	TGTGCCAGCAGTCCCCTCGGACTAGCGGGAGCCCTACTCTACGAGCAGTACTTC	CASSPLGLAGALLYEQYF
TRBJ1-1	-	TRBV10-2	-	TGCGCCAGCAGTGAAGTCGCCCCCCAGGTCCACGGTGAAGCTTTCTTT	CASSEVAPQVHGEAFF
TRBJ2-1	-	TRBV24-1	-	TGTGCCACCAGTGATCTATTACAGGGAGAGAATGAGCAGTTCTTC	CATSDLLQGENEQFF
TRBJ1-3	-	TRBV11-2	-	TGTGCCAGCAGATACATCGGGGGAAACACCATATATTTT	CASRYIGGNTIYF
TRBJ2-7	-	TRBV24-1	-	TGTGCCACTGAAGGTTCGGCTAGCTACGAGCAGTACTTC	CATEGSASYEQYF
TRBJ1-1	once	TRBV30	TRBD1	TGTGCCAGAAAGGAACAGGGGGCTACTGAAGCTTTCTTT	CARKEQGATEAFF
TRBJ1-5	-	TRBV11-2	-	TGTGCCAGCAGCTTAGGGGGGGTGGGACAGCCCCAGCATTTT	CASSLGGVGQPQHF
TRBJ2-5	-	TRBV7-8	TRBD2	TGTGCCAGCAGCCCTGTACGTAGCGGGAGCTGGGAGACCCAGTACTTC	CASSPVRSGSWETQYF
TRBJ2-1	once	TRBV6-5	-	TGTGCCAGCTCGTCCTCACAATACAATGAGCAGTTCTTC	CASSSSQYNEQFF